This TCR beta chain was sequenced for a study of regulatory T cells in long-lasting Graves disease. Assembly of TCR beta libraries relied on iRepertoire HTBI primers together with Arm-PCR of CDR3 regions. TCRdb re-derived calls from the multiplex PCR reads in MiXCR, one entry per CDR3 protein. Of 350,000 to 550,000 distinct CDR3 sequences in the sample, less than 15% were seen once. This clonotype was observed many times. Sample time point: newly diagnosed GD, antithyroid drugs for less than 3 months. TCR sequences were obtained from RNA taken from PBMCs. The CDR3 runs 14 residues. V trimming: 3 bases; J trimming: 1 base; junction bases outside the gene matches: 1. Germline V lookup: CDR1 SNHLY, CDR2 FYNNEI. This sample also appeared in a second study, on T cells in Graves' hyperthyroidism and ophthalmopathy.

This chain links TRBV2 with TRBJ2-7; 9 nucleotides align to TRBD1. This sequence originates from a woman between 45 and 65 years old with Graves disease. Sequencing was performed on peripheral blood mononuclear cells (PBMCs), taken at new diagnosis, from a patient treated with antithyroid drugs. In nucleotides, the CDR3 is TGTGCCAGCAGTGAGGGGACAGGGTCCTACGAGCAGTACTTC. It encodes CASSEGTGSYEQYF.